What follows is one TCR beta chain and its context. Its antigen is as yet unknown. The primer mix had 60 Vbeta and 13 Jbeta primers. The assay was immunoSEQ multiplex PCR, and TCRdb's table has in-frame clones only and misses some. The profile shows 130,000 or so clones, roughly 76% of them singletons. The data stem from a study of cytomegalovirus exposure and HLA in healthy donors. The study's findings and limits: It is likely that the observed cluster of highly shared sequence variants was a sequencing artifact.

V lost 5 bases and J lost 9, with 19 bases in between. The germline gives CDR1 SGHTA, CDR2 FQGNSA. The CDR3 runs to 14 residues. The chain recombines TRBV7-2 with TRBJ2-5, with D perhaps matching TRBD2 (5 bases). Input material: PBMCs. This receptor was taken from a female donor in good health and CMV-seronegative. The DNA for the CDR3 is TGTGCCAGCAGCCCCAGCAGGCAGGAGAGGGCCCAGTACTTC. As protein: CASSPSRQERAQYF.